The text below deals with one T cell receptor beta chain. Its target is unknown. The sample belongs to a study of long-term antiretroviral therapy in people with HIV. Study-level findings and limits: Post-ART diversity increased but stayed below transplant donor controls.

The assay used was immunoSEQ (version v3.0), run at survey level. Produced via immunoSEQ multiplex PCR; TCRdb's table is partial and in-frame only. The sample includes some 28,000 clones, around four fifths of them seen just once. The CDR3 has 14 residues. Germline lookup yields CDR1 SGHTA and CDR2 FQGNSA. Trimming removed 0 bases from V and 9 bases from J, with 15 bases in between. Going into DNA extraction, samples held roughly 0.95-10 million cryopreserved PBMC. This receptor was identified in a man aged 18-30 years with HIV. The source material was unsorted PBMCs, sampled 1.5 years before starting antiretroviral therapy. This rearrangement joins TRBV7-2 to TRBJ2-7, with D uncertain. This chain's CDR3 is CASSLAPEGSGQYF. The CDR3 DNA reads TGTGCCAGCAGCTTAGCGCCGGAAGGGTCCGGGCAGTACTTC.